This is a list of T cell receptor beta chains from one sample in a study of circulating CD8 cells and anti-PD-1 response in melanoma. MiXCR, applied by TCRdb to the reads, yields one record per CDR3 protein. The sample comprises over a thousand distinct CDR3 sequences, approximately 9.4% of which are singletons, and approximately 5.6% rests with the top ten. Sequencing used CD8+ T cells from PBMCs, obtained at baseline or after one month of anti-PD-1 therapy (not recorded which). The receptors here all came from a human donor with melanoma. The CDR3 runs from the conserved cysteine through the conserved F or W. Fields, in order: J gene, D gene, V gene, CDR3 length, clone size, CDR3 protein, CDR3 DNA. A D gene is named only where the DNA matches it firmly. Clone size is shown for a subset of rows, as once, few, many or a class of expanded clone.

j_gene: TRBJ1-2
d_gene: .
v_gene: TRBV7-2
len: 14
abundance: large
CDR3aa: CASSPELTNYGYTF
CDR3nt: TGTGCCAGCAGCCCCGAGCTGACTAACTATGGCTACACCTTC

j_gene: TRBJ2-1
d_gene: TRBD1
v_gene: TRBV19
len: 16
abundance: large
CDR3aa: CASSIAGQGDYNEQFF
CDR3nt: TGTGCCAGTAGTATAGCTGGGCAGGGGGATTACAATGAGCAGTTCTTC

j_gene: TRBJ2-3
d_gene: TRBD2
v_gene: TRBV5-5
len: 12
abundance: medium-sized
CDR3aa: CASSLASGEQYF
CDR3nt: TGTGCCAGCAGCTTGGCCAGCGGGGAGCAGTATTTT

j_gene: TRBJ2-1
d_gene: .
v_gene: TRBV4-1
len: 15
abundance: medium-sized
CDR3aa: CASSQDPGAGNEQFF
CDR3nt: TGCGCCAGCAGCCAAGATCCAGGGGCAGGCAATGAGCAGTTCTTC

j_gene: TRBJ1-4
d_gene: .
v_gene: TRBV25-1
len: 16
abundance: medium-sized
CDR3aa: CASSEGSEGGNEKLFF
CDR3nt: TGTGCCAGCAGTGAAGGTAGTGAGGGCGGAAATGAAAAACTGTTTTTT

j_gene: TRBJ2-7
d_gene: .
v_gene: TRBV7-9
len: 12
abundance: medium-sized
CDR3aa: CASSPPDPGQYF
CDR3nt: TGTGCCAGCAGCCCCCCCGACCCCGGGCAGTACTTC

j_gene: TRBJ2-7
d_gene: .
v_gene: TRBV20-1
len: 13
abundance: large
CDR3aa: CSARSPLGAEQYF
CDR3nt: TGCAGTGCTAGATCCCCGTTGGGGGCTGAGCAGTACTTC

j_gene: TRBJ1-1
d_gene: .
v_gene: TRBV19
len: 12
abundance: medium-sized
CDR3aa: CASGRQETEAFF
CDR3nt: TGTGCCAGTGGGCGACAGGAGACTGAAGCTTTCTTT

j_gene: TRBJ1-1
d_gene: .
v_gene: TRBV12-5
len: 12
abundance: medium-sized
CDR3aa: CASGLLNTEAFF
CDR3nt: TGTGCTAGTGGTTTGTTGAACACTGAAGCTTTCTTT

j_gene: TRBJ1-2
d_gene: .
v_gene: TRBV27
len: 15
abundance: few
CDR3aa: CASSLSAGGNYGYTF
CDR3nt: TGTGCCAGCAGTTTATCCGCGGGCGGTAACTATGGCTACACCTTC

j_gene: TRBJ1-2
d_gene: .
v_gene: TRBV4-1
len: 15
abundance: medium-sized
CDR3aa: CASSQEVLGYGGYTF
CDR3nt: TGCGCCAGCAGCCAAGAAGTATTGGGGTATGGTGGCTACACCTTC

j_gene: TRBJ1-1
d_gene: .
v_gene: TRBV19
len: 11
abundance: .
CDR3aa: CASSLHTEAFF
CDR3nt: TGTGCCAGTAGTTTACACACTGAAGCTTTCTTT

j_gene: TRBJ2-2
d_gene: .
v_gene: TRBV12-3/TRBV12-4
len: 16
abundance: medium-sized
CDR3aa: CASSFGGPSSAGELFF
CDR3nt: TGTGCCAGCAGTTTCGGGGGTCCGTCATCCGCCGGGGAGCTGTTTTTT

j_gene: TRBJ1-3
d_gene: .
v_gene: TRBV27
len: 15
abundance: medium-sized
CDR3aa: CASSLGANSGNTIYF
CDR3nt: TGTGCCAGCAGTTTAGGTGCAAATTCTGGAAACACCATATATTTT

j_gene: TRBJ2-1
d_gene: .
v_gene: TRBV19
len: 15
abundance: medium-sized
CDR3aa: CASSILGPGDNEQFF
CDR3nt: TGTGCCAGTAGTATACTCGGGCCAGGGGACAATGAGCAGTTCTTC

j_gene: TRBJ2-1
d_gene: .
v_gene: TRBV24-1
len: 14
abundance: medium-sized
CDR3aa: CATSVPSLGYEQFF
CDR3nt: TGTGCCACCAGTGTCCCTTCGTTGGGGTATGAGCAGTTCTTC

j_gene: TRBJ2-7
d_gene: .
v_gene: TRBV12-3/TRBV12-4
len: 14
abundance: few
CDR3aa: CASSWTDARGEQYF
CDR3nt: TGTGCCAGCAGTTGGACCGACGCAAGGGGGGAGCAGTACTTC

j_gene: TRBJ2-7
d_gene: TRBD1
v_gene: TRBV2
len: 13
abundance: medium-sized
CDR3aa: CASSLDRGVEQYF
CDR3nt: TGTGCCAGCAGTCTGGACAGGGGGGTCGAGCAGTACTTC

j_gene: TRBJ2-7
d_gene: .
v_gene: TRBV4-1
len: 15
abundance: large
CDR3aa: CASSLGQENSYEQYF
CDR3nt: TGCGCCAGCAGCCTTGGCCAGGAAAACTCCTACGAGCAGTACTTC

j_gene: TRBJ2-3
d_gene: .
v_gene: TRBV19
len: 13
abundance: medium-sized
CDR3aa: CASSSQSTDTQYF
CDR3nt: TGTGCCAGTAGTAGCCAGAGCACAGATACGCAGTATTTT

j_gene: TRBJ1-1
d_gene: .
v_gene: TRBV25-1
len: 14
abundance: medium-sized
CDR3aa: CASSEYGAGREAFF
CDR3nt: TGTGCCAGCAGTGAATATGGGGCAGGCCGCGAAGCTTTCTTT

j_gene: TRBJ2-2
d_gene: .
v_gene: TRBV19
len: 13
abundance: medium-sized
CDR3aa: CASNTLGTGELFF
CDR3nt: TGTGCCAGTAATACCCTTGGGACCGGGGAGCTGTTTTTT

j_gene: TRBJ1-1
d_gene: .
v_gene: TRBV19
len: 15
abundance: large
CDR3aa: CASSIGPGGDTEAFF
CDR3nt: TGTGCCAGTAGTATAGGTCCCGGTGGGGACACTGAAGCTTTCTTT

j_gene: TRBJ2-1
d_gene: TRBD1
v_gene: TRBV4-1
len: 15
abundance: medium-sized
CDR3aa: CASSQVGTGGNEQFF
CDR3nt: TGCGCCAGCAGCCAAGTGGGGACAGGAGGCAATGAGCAGTTCTTC

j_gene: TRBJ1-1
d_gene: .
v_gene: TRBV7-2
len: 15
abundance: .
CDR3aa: CASGGTGAPRFEALF
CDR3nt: TGTGCCAGCGGCGGCACAGGAGCCCCTCGATTTGAAGCTCTCTTT

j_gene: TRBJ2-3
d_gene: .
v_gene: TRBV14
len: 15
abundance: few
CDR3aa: CASSPGAANTDTQYF
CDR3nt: TGTGCCAGCAGCCCGGGAGCGGCGAACACAGATACGCAGTATTTT

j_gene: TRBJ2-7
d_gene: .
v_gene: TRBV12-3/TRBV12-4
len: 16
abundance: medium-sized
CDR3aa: CASSLALESRGYEQYF
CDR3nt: TGTGCCAGCAGTTTAGCCCTAGAATCAAGAGGGTACGAGCAGTACTTC

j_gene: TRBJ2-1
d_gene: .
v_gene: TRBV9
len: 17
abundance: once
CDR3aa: CASSVEGGESSYNEQFF
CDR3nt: TGTGCCAGCAGCGTAGAAGGCGGGGAGAGCTCCTACAATGAGCAGTTCTTC

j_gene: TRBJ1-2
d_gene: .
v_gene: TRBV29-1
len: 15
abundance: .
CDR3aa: CSVESAGYANYGYTF
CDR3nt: TGCAGCGTTGAAAGTGCAGGGTATGCTAACTATGGCTACACCTTC

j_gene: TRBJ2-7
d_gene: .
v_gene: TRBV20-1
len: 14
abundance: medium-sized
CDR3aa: CSTPRIAGSYEQYF
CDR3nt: TGCAGTACCCCCCGCATCGCGGGCTCCTACGAGCAGTACTTC

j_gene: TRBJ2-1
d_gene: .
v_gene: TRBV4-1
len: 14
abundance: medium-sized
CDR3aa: CASSQADSYNEQFF
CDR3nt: TGCGCCAGCAGCCAAGCGGACTCCTACAATGAGCAGTTCTTC

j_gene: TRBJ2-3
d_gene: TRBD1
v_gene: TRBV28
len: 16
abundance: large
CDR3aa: CASRTLMGQGTDTQYF
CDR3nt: TGTGCCAGCAGGACCTTAATGGGACAGGGAACAGATACGCAGTATTTT

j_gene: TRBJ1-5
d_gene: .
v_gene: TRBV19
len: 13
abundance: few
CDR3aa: CASLGGWGQPQHF
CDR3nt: TGTGCCAGCCTGGGGGGCTGGGGTCAGCCCCAGCATTTT

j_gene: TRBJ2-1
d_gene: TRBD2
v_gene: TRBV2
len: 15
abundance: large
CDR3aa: CASIPQRGGVNEQFF
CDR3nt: TGTGCCAGCATCCCCCAGCGGGGGGGGGTCAATGAGCAGTTCTTC

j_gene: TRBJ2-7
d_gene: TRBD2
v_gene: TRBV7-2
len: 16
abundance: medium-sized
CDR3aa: CASSLAGGGRPYEQYF
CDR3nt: TGTGCCAGCAGCTTAGCTGGCGGGGGGCGTCCCTACGAGCAGTACTTC

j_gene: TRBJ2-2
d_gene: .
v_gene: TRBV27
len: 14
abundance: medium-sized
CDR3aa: CASSPTVHTGELFF
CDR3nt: TGTGCCAGCAGTCCGACAGTTCACACCGGGGAGCTGTTTTTT

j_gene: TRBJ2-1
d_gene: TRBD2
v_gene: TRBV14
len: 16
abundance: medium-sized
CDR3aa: CASSHYGTSGNNEQFF
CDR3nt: TGTGCCAGCAGCCACTACGGGACTAGCGGTAACAATGAGCAGTTCTTC

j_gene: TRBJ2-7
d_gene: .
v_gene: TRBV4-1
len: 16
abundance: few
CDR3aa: CASSQDGTWRTDEQYF
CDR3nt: TGCGCCAGCAGCCAAGACGGGACCTGGCGGACTGACGAGCAGTACTTC

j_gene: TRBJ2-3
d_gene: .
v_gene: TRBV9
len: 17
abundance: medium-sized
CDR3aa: CASSVGPPGQGKDTQYF
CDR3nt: TGTGCCAGCAGCGTAGGCCCCCCTGGGCAGGGAAAGGATACGCAGTATTTT